This T cell receptor (beta chain) was observed in a study of blood T cell repertoires in COVID-19 (dated by TCRdb to the early 2020s). Regarding the complete study: Samples covering the acute and convalescent phases of COVID-19 were provided by collaborators in the United States, Italy and Spain. Subjects who had been exposed to COVID-19, were actively infected with it, or had recovered from it provided the deeply sampled blood TCRbeta repertoires that made up the dataset. The repertoires were released in a freely available public database intended as a resource for research on the immune response to SARS-CoV-2. The sample metadata nearly always contained a de-identified subject ID, COVID-19 status, age in years and sex. HLA class I and class II types, where available, came from metadata supplied by the sample provider rather than from assay-based typing. Samples came from the ongoing ImmuneRACE study (first 160 participants) plus 1,254 subjects from 6 global collaborators. The material from the prospective study consisted of cDNA or gDNA derived from T cells, B-cell-depleted T cells, or PBMCs.

On this clone itself: Its antigen remains unidentified. There are no base qualities to consult, and no much larger clone falls within one base.

TCRbeta CDR3 regions were amplified from genomic DNA by means of the immunoSEQ Assay, a bias-controlled multiplex PCR. Per the source publication's procedure: The number of nucleated cells in each sample was estimated by amplification of reference gene primers within the assay. Sequence reads were collapsed and filtered to measure the absolute abundance of every unique TCRbeta CDR3 rearrangement. Productive Simpson clonality was computed per sample as the square root of Simpson's diversity index over productive rearrangements. This immuneACCESS table, as held by TCRdb, lists in-frame sequences with V and J called but not all clones. Of the missing ones, under half trace to an unresolved V gene in checked studies; the others have no known cause. For V, J and clone size, that table is used; D and trimming come from the DNA. Across this sample there are 350,000 to 400,000 clones, with roughly 89% seen only once. The top ten constitute around 7% of the sample.

The collaborating institutions used their own protocols to collect whole blood in K2EDTA tubes. Collaborator samples were shipped for TCRbeta analysis as frozen whole blood, isolated PBMCs, or DNA extracted from either sample type. The cysteine opens and the phenylalanine closes a CDR3 of 14 amino acids. Only CDR3 DNA is held: 42 bases, read in frame from base 1. The junction carries 15 bases between V and J, which are trimmed by 9 bases and 1 base respectively. Per the germline V gene, MDHEN is the CDR1 and SYDVKM is the CDR2. Study-wide findings and limitations: How much clinical and demographic metadata was included differed by source and by participant, and the metadata was provided uncurated.

Sequences were obtained from peripheral blood. The receptor's source is a man younger than 30 with active or convalescent COVID-19. This receptor chain uses TRBV28 and TRBJ1-1, and the D gene may be TRBD1, 6 bases matching. The CDR3 in this case is CARLLRDKNTEAFF. The sequenced DNA is TGTGCCAGGCTACTCAGGGACAAGAACACTGAAGCTTTCTTT.